This T cell receptor (beta chain) was profiled in a study of CD8 T cells in ankylosing spondylitis. Germline V gene data show CDR1 as SGHVS and CDR2 as FQNEAQ. CDR3 length equals 17 residues. Germline trimming cut 5 bases from V and 3 bases from J; bases unmatched to any gene: 13. General study points: Past research had described some motif variants in reactive arthritis synovial fluid and blood. Disease-linked clones reportedly showed significant enrichment in matched ankylosing spondylitis synovial fluid. A motif of 7 or 8 highly homologous TCR beta variants was seen as apparently characteristic of ankylosing spondylitis blood.

Making use of molecular barcodes, quantitative 5'-RACE generated TCR beta libraries. TCRdb re-analysed the 5' RACE reads in MiXCR, keeping a single row per CDR3 protein. Of 250,000 to 350,000 distinct CDR3 sequences listed, roughly 20% were seen once; the top ten hold under 4%. This clonotype was counted only a few times. The antigen remains unidentified. The V and J genes are TRBV7-8 and TRBJ1-5; 7 bases fit TRBD1. Material for sequencing was blood, either unsorted or a sorted T cell fraction (not recorded which). This clonotype was obtained from a female donor with ankylosing spondylitis or in good health (not recorded which). In DNA, the CDR3 is TGTGCCAGCAGCACCATAAACAGGGGAAGGGACAATCAGCCCCAGCATTTT. Protein: CASSTINRGRDNQPQHF.